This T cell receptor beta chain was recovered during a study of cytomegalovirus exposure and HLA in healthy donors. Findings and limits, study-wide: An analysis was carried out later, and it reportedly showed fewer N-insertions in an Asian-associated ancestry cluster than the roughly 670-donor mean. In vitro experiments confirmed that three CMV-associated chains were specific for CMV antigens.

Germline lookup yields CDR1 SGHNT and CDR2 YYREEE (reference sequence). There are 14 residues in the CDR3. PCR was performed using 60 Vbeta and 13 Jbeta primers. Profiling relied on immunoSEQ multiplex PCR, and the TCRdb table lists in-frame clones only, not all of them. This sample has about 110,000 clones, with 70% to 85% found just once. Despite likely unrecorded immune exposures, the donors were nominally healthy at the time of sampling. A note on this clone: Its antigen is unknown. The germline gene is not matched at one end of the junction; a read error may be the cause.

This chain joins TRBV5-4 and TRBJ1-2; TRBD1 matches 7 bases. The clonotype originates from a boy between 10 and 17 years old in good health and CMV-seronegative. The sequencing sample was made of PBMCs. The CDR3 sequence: CASSFLDRVYSYTF. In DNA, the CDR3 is TGTGCCAGCAGCTTTCTCGACAGGGTCTATAGCTACACCTTC.